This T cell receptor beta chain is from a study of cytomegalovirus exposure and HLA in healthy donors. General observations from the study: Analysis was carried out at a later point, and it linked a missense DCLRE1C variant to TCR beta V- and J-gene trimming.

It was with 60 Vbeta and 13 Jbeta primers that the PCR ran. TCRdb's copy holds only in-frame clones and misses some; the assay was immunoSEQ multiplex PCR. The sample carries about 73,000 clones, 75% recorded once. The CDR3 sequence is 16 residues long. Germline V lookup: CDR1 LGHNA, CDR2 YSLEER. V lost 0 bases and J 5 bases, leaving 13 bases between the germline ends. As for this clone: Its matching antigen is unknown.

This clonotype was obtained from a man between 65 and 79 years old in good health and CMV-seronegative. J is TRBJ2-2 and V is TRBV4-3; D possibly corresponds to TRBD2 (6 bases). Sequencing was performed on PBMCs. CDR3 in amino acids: CASSQDPGGETGELFF. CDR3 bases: TGCGCCAGCAGCCAAGATCCTGGCGGGGAAACCGGGGAGCTGTTTTTT.